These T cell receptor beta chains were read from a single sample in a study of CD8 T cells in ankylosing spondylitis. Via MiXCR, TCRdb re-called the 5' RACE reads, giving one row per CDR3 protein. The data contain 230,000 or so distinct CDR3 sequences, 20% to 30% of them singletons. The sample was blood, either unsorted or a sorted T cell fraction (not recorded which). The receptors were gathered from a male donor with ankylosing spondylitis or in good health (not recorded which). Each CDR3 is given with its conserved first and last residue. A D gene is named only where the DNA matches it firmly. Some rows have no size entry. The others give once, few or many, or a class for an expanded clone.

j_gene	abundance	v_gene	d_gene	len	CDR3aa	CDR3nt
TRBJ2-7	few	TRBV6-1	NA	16	CASSEAWDSSAYEQYF	TGTGCCAGCAGTGAAGCGTGGGACTCCTCCGCCTACGAGCAGTACTTC
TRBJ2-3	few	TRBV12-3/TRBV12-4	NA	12	CASSRSVDTQYF	TGTGCCAGCAGTCGTAGTGTGGATACGCAGTATTTT
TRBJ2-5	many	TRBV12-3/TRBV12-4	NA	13	CASSLSLGWSQYF	TGTGCCAGCAGTTTAAGCTTAGGATGGTCCCAGTACTTC
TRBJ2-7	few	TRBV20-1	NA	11	CSASDGPEQYF	TGCAGTGCTAGTGATGGCCCCGAGCAGTACTTC
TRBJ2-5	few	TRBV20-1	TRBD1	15	CSVPRTGKAQETQYF	TGCAGTGTCCCGAGGACAGGGAAGGCCCAAGAGACCCAGTACTTC
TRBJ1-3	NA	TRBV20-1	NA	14	CSARASGAGNTIYF	TGCAGTGCTAGAGCCTCCGGTGCGGGAAACACCATATATTTT
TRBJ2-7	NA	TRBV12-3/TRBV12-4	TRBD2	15	CASNSYGGGAYEQYF	TGTGCCAGCAATTCTTATGGCGGGGGGGCCTACGAGCAGTACTTC
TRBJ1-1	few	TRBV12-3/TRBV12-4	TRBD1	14	CASRQQGVGTEAFF	TGTGCCAGCAGGCAACAGGGGGTGGGGACTGAAGCTTTCTTT
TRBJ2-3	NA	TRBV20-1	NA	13	CSAREGGPDTQYF	TGCAGTGCTAGAGAGGGGGGCCCAGATACGCAGTATTTT
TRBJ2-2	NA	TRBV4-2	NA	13	CASSQEQTGELFF	TGTGCCAGCAGCCAGGAACAGACCGGGGAGCTGTTTTTT
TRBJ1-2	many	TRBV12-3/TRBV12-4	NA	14	CASHRGIGPYGYTF	TGTGCCAGCCACCGGGGGATTGGACCCTATGGCTACACCTTC
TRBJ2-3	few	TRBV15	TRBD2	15	CATSSSGGPRNTQYF	TGTGCCACCAGCAGTAGCGGGGGGCCCCGGAATACGCAGTATTTT
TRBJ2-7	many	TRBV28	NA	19	CASSSIGEVPEFGSYEQYF	TGTGCCAGCAGTTCAATAGGGGAGGTTCCGGAATTTGGGTCCTACGAGCAGTACTTC
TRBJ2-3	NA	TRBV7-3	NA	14	CASSLTRDSDTQYF	TGTGCCAGCAGCTTAACCAGGGACTCAGATACGCAGTATTTT
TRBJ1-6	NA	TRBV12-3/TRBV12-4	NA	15	CASSLSNGGESPLHF	TGTGCCAGCAGTTTAAGCAACGGGGGGGAATCACCCCTCCACTTT